The clone carrying this T cell receptor beta chain is judged large. The target antigen is unknown. CD4+CD45RO+CD25- cells were isolated as memory CD4+ T cells. Regarding the study as a whole: Larger-cohort validation covered only one TCR beta V-J rearrangement.

After constant-region reverse-primer amplification, full-length variable regions underwent semi-nested PCR with Nested Universal Primer A. MiXCR was run by TCRdb on the 5' RACE reads, yielding one entry per CDR3 protein. This table holds about 5,800 distinct CDR3 sequences, around 29% found once. The CDR3 extends over 16 amino acids. Germline-derived CDR1 and CDR2 are MNHNY and SVGAGI (reference sequence). V lost 6 bases, J lost 2 bases, and 8 bases stayed unmatched. The rearrangement joins TRBV6-6 to TRBJ2-7; 12 nucleotides agree with TRBD2. The specimen sequenced was memory CD4+ T cells sorted from a lymph node. Described subset: memory CD4+ T cells, CD4+CD45RO+CD25-. The TCR comes from a female donor with breast cancer. The CDR3 sequence is CASSRGLAGKPYEQYF. DNA of the CDR3: TGTGCCAGCAGCCGAGGACTAGCGGGGAAACCCTACGAGCAGTACTTC.